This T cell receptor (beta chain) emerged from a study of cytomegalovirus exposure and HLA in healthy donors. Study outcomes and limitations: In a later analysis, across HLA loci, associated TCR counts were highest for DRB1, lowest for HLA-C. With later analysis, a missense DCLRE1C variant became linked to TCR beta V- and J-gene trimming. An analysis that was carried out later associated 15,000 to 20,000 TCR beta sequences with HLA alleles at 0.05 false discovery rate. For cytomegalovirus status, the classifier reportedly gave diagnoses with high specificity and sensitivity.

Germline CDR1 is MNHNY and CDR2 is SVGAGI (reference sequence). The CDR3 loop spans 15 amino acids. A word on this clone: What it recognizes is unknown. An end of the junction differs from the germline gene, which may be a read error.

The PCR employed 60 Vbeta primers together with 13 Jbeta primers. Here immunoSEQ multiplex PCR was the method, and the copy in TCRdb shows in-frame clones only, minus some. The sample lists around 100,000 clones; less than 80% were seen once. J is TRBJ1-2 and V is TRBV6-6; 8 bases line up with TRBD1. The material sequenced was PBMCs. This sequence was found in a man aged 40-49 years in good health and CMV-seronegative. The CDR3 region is CASRYSQGVHYGYTF. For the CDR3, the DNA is TGTGCCAGCAGATACTCACAGGGGGTCCACTATGGCTACACCTTC.